This TCR beta chain comes out of a study of shared clonotypes between healthy human individuals. Regarding the study as a whole: Having only a few donors restricted how much genetic and exposure-history diversity was captured. Blood alone was sampled, and tissue repertoires likely differ. What naive subsets generally showed was a larger estimated richness than memory subsets showed.

Note on this clone: Its target is not known.

Germline CDR1 and CDR2: SGDLS and YYNGEE. Trimming cost V 0 bases and J 9 bases, with 7 bases left between them. CDR3 length: 12 residues. Genomic DNA of every subset was divided equally among multiple immunoSEQ plates. Assay: immunoSEQ multiplex PCR; the TCRdb copy retains only in-frame clones and omits some. The table records roughly 1,100,000 clones, about three quarters of them present only once. V is TRBV9 and J is TRBJ1-5; a weak D match, TRBD1 (5 bases). The sequencing sample was made of memory CD4+ T cells sorted from blood. Subset described: CD45RA-negative fraction. The sequence derives from a man younger than 35 in good health. The CDR3 sequence: CASSVGQGPQHF. CDR3 DNA: TGTGCCAGCAGCGTAGGTCAGGGGCCCCAGCATTTT.